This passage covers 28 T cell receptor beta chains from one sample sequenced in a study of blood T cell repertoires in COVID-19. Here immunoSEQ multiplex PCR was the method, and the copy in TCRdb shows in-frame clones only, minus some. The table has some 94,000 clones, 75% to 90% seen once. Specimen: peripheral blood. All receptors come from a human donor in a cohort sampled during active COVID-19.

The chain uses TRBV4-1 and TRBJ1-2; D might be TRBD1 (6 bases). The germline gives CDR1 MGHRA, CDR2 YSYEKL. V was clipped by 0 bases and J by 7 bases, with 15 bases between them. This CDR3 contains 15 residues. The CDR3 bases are TGCGCCAGCAGCCAAGATCCGGACAGCCTCCGTGGCTACACCTTC. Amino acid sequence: CASSQDPDSLRGYTF.

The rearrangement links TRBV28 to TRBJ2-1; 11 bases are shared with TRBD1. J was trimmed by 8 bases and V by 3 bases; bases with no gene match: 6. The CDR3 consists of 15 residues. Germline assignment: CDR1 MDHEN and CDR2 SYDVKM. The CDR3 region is CASSFGQGARDEQFF. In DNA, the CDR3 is TGTGCCAGCAGTTTCGGACAGGGGGCGCGAGATGAGCAGTTCTTC.

CDR3 in DNA: TGTGCCAGTAGTATCGAGACTAGCGGGAGAAGCGGTGAGCAGTTCTTC. This encodes CASSIETSGRSGEQFF. The V and J genes are TRBV19 and TRBJ2-1; TRBD2 matches at 12 bases. Trimming took 3 bases from V and 9 from J; bases not matched to a gene: 9. The CDR3 is 16 residues long. Germline V gene sequence: CDR1 LNHDA, CDR2 SQIVND (reference sequence).

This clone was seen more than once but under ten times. The CDR3 protein is CASSSGPPNEQFF. CDR3 in DNA: TGTGCCAGCAGCAGCGGGCCCCCCAATGAGCAGTTCTTC. J is TRBJ2-1 and V is TRBV11-2; D is possibly TRBD2 (6 bases). Germline V gene lookup returns CDR1 SGHAT and CDR2 FQNNGV. The CDR3 sequence is 13 residues long. Deletions cut 5 bases from V and 6 bases from J, with 11 bases between.

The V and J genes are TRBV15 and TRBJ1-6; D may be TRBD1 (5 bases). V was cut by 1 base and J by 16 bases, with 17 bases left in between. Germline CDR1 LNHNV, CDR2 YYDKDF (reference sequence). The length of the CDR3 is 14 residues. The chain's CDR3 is CATSRADSKGALHF. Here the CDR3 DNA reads TGTGCCACCAGCAGAGCTGACAGTAAAGGGGCACTCCACTTT.

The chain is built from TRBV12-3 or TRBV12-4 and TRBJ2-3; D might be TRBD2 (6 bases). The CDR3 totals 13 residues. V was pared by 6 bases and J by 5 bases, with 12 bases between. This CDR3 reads CASSHSGGDTQYF. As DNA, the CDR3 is TGTGCCAGCAGCCATTCCGGGGGAGATACGCAGTATTTT.

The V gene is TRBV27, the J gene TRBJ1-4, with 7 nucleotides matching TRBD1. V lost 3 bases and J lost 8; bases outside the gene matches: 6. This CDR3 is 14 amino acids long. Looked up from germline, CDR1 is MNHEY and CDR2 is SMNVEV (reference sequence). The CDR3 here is CASSFTGAGEKLFF. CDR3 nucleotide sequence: TGTGCCAGCAGTTTCACAGGGGCTGGGGAAAAACTGTTTTTT.

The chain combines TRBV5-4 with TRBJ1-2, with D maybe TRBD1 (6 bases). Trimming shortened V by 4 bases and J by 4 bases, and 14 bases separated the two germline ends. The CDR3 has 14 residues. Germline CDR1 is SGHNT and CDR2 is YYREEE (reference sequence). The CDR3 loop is CASSGGGGGYGYTF. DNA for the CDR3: TGTGCCAGCAGCGGGGGCGGGGGTGGCTATGGCTACACCTTC.

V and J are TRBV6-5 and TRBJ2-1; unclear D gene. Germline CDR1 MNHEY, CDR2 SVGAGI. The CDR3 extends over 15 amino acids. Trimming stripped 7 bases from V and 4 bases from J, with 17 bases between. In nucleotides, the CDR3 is TGTGCCAGCACTTCCGACTTTGACGGATACAATGAGCAGTTCTTC. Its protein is CASTSDFDGYNEQFF.

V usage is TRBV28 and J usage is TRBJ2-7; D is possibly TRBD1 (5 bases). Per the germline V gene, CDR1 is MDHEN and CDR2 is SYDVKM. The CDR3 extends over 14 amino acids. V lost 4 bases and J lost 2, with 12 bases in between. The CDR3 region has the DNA TGTGCCAGCAGTTCCCACAGGACCCCCTACGAGCAGTACTTC. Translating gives CASSSHRTPYEQYF.

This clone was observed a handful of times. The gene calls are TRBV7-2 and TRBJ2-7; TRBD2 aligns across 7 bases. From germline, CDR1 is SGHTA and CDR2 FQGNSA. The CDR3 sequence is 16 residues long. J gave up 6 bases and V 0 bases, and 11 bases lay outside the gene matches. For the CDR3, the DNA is TGTGCCAGCAGCTTAGCTCCTAGCGGCCCCTTGGGCGAGCAGTACTTC. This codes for CASSLAPSGPLGEQYF.

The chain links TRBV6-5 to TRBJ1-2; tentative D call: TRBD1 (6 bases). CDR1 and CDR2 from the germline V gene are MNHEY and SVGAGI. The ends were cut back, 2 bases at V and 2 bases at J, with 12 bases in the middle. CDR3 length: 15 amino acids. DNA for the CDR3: TGTGCCAGCAGTTACGATGGGACACCAAACTATGGCTACACCTTC. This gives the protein CASSYDGTPNYGYTF.

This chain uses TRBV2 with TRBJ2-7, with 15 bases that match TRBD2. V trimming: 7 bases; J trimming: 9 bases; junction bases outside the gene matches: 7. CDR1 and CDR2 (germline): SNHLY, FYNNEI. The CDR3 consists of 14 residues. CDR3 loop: CASTPLGLAGGQYF. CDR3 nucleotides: TGTGCCAGCACCCCCCTGGGACTAGCGGGAGGGCAGTACTTC.

CDR3 loop: CASILDRANYGYTF. The CDR3 DNA sequence: TGTGCCAGCATCCTGGACAGGGCCAACTATGGCTACACCTTC. The genes are TRBV28 and TRBJ1-2, with 8 positions matching TRBD1. The junction had 6 bases not matched to a gene; V was cut back by 7 bases and J by 2 bases. The CDR3 sequence is 14 residues long. CDR1 is MDHEN and CDR2 is SYDVKM in the germline V gene.

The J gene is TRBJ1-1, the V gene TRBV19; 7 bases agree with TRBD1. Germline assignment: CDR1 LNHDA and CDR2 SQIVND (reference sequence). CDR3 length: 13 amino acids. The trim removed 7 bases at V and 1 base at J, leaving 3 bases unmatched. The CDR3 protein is CASTYRGNTEAFF. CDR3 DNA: TGTGCCAGTACTTACAGGGGGAACACTGAAGCTTTCTTT.

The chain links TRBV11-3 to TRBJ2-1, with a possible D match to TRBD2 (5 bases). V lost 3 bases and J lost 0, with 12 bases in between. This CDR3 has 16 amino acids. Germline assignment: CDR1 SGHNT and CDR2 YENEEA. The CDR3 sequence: CASSFGSDHSYNEQFF. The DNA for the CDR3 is TGTGCCAGCAGCTTCGGTAGCGATCACTCCTACAATGAGCAGTTCTTC.

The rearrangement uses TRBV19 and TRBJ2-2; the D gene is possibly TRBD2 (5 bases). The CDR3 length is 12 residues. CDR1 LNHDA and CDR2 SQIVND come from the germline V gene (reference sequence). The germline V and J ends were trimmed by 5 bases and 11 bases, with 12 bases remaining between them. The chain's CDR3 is CASSLEGSELFF. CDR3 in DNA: TGTGCCAGTAGTCTCGAGGGCAGTGAGCTGTTTTTT. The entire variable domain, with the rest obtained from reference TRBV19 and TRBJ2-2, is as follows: DGGITQSPKYLFRKEGQNVTLSCEQNLNHDAMYWYRQDPGQGLRLIYYSQIVNDFQKGDIAEGYSVSREKKESFPLTVTSAQKNPTAFYLCASSLEGSELFFGEGSRLTVL.

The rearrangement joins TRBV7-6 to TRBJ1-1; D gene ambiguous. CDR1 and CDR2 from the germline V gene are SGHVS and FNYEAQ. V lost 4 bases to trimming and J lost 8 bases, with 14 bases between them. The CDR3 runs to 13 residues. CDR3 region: CASSSSLGGEAFF. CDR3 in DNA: TGTGCCAGCAGCTCGAGTCTGGGAGGGGAAGCTTTCTTT.

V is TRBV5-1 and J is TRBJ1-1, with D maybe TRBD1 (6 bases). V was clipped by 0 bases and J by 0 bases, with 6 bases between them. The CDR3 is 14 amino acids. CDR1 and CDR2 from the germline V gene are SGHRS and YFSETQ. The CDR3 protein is CASSLGQVNTEAFF. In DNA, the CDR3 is TGCGCCAGCAGCTTGGGACAGGTGAACACTGAAGCTTTCTTT.

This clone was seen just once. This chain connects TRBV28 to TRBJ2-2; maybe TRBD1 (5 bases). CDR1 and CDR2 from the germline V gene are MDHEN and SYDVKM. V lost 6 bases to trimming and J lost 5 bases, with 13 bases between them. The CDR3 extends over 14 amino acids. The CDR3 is CASSIDRPTGELFF. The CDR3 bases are TGTGCCAGCAGCATCGACAGACCTACCGGGGAGCTGTTTTTT.

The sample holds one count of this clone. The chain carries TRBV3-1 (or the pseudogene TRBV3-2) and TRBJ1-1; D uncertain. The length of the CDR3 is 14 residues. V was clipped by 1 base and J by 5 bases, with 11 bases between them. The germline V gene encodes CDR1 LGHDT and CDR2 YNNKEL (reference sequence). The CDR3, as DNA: TGTGCCAGCAGCCAAGTCAGGAGAGGGACTGAAGCTTTCTTT. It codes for CASSQVRRGTEAFF.

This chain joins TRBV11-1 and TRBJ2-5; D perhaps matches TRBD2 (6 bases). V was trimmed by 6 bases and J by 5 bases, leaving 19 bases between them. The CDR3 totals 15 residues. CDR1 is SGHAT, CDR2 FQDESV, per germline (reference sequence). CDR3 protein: CASRLAGGPGETQYF. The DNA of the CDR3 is TGTGCCAGCAGACTTGCTGGAGGGCCGGGTGAGACCCAGTACTTC.

In DNA form, the CDR3 reads TGTGCCAGCAGCCAGGCGGGAGGGCCAGCTACGCAGTATTTT. Translation: CASSQAGGPATQYF. The chain links TRBV3-1 (or the pseudogene TRBV3-2) to TRBJ2-3; TRBD2 matches 9 bases. The V gene end was trimmed by 3 bases and the J gene end by 8 bases; junction bases not matched to a gene: 6. From germline, CDR1 is LGHDT and CDR2 YNNKEL (reference sequence). The CDR3 runs to 14 residues.

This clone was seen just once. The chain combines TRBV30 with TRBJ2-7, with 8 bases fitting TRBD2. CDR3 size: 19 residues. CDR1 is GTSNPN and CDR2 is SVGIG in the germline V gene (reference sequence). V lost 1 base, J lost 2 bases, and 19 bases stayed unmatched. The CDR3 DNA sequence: TGTGCCTGGAGTGCACCTCTGGGTGCGGGAGGATCCACCCCCTACGAGCAGTACTTC. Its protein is CAWSAPLGAGGSTPYEQYF.

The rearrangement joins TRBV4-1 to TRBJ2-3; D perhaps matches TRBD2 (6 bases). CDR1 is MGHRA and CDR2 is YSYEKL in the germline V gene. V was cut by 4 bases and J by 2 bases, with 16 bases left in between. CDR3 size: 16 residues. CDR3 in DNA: TGCGCCAGCAGCCCACTGGGGCGGGACCTCACAGATACGCAGTATTTT. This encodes CASSPLGRDLTDTQYF.

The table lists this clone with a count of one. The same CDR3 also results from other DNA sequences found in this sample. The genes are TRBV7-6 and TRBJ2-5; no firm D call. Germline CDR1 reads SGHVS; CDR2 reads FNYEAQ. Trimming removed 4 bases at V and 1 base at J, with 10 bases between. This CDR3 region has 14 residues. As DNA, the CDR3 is TGTGCCAGCAGCTCAAGAGGCATCCAAGAGACCCAGTACTTC. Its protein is CASSSRGIQETQYF. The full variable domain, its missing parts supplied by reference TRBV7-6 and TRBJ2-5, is GAGVSQSPRYKVTKRGQDVALRCDPISGHVSLYWYRQALGQGPEFLTYFNYEAQQDKSGLPNDRFSAERPEGSISTLTIQRTEQRDSAMYRCASSSRGIQETQYFGPGTRLLVL.

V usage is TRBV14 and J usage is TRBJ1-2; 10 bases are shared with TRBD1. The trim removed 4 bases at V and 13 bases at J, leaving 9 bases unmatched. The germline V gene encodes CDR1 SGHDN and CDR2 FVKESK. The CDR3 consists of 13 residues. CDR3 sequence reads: CASSPRTGGTVTF. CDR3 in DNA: TGTGCCAGCAGCCCCCGGACAGGGGGAACAGTCACCTTC. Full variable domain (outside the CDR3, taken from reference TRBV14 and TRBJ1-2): EAGVTQFPSHSVIEKGQTVTLRCDPISGHDNLYWYRRVMGKEIKFLLHFVKESKQDESGMPNNRFLAERTGGTYSTLKVQPAELEDSGVYFCASSPRTGGTVTFGSGTRLTVV.

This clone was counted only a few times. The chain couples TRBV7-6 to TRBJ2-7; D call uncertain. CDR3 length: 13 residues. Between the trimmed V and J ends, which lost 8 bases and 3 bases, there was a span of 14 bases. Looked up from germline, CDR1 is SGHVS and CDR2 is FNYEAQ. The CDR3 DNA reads TGTGCCAGCTCGGCACAGCAAGACTACGAGCAGTACTTC. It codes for CASSAQQDYEQYF. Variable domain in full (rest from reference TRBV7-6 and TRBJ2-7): GAGVSQSPRYKVTKRGQDVALRCDPISGHVSLYWYRQALGQGPEFLTYFNYEAQQDKSGLPNDRFSAERPEGSISTLTIQRTEQRDSAMYRCASSAQQDYEQYFGPGTRLTVT.